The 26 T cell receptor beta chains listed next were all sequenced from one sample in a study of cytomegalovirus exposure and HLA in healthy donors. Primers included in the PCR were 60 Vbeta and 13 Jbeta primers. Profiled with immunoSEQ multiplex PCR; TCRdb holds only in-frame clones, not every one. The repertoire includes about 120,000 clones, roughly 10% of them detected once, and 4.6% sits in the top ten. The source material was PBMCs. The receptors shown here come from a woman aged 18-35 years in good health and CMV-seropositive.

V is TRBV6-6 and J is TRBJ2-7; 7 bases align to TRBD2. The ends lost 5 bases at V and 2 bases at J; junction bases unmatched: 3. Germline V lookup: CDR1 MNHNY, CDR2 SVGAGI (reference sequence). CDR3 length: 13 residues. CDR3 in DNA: TGTGCCAGCAGTAACCTAGCGGCCTACGAGCAGTACTTC. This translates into CASSNLAAYEQYF.

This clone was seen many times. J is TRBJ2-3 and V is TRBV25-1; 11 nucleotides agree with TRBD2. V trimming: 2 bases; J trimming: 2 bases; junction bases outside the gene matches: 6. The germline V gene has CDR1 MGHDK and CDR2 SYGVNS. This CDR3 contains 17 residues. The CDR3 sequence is CASSEPGLADLTDTQYF. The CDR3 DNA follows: TGTGCCAGCAGTGAACCGGGACTAGCGGACCTCACAGATACGCAGTATTTT.

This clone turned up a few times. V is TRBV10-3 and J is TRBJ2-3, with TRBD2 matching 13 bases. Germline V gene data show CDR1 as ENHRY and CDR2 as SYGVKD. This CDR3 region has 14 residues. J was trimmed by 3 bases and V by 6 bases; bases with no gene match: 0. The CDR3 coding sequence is TGTGCCATCAGGGGACTAGCGGGAACAGATACGCAGTATTTT. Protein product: CAIRGLAGTDTQYF.

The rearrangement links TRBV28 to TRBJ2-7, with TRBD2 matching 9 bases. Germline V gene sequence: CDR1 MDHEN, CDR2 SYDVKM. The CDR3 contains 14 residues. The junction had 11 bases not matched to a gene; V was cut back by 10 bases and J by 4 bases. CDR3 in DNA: TGTGCCACCTCCACCCCTAGCGGGGTATACGAGCAGTACTTC. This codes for CATSTPSGVYEQYF.

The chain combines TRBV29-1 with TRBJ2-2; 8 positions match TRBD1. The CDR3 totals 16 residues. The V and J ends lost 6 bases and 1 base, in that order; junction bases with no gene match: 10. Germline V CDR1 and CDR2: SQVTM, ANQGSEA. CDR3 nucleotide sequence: TGCAGCGTCTTCGACAGGGGAAAACGGAACACCGGGGAGCTGTTTTTT. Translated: CSVFDRGKRNTGELFF.

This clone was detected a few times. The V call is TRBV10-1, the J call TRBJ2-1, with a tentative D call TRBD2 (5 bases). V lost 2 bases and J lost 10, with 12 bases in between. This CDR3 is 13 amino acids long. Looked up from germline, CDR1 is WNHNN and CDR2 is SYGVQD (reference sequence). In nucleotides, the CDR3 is TGCGCCAGCAGTGAGAGCGGCGTAAGGGAGCAGTTCTTC. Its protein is CASSESGVREQFF.

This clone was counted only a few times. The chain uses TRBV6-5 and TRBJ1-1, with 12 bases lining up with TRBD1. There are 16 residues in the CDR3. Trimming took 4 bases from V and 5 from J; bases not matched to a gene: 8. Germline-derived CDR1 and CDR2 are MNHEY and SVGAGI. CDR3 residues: CASSSGTGGWSTEAFF. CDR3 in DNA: TGTGCCAGCAGTTCCGGGACAGGGGGCTGGAGTACTGAAGCTTTCTTT.

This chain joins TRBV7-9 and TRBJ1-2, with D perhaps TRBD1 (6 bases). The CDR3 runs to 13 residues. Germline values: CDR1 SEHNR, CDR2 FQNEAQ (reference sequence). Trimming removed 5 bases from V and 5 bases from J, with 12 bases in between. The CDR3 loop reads CASSPTGNYGYTF. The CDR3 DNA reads TGTGCCAGCAGCCCTACAGGGAATTATGGCTACACCTTC.

CDR3 in DNA: TGTGCCAGCAGTTCTCCTGGACAGGACTATGGCTACACCTTC. This codes for CASSSPGQDYGYTF. The gene calls are TRBV27 and TRBJ1-2, with 7 bases aligning to TRBD1. V dropped 4 bases and J dropped 3; count of bases not matched to a gene: 5. There are 14 residues in the CDR3. Per germline, CDR1 MNHEY and CDR2 SMNVEV (reference sequence).

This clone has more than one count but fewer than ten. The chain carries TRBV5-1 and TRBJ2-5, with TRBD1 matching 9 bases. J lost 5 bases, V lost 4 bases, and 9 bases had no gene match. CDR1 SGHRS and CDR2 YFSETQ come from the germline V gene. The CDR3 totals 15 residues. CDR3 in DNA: TGCGCCAGCAGCCCCCCCACAGGGGGCGCGGAGACCCAGTACTTC. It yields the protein CASSPPTGGAETQYF.

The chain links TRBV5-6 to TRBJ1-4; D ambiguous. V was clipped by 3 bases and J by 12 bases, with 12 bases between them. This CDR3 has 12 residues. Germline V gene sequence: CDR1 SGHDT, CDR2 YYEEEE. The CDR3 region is CASSSLREELFF. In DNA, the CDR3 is TGTGCCAGCAGCTCGCTCCGGGAAGAACTGTTTTTT.

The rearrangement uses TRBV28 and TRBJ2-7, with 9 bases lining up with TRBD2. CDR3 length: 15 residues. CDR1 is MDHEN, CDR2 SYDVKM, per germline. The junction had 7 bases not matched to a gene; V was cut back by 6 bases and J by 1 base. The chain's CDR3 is CASRGTSGSSYEQYF. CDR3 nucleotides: TGTGCCAGCAGGGGTACTAGCGGGTCTTCCTACGAGCAGTACTTC.

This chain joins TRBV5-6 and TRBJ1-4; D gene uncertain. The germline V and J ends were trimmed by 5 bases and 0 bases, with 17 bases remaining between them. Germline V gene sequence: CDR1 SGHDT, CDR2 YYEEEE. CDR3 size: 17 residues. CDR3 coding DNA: TGTGCCAGCAGTACGAAACTGTTTAGAGCAACTAATGAAAAACTGTTTTTT. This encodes CASSTKLFRATNEKLFF.

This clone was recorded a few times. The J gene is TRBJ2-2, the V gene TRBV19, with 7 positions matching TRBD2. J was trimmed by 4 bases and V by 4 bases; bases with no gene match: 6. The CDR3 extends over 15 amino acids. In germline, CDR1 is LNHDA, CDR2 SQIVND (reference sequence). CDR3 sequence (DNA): TGTGCCAGTAGTAATTCGGGGAGGGGCACCGGGGAGCTGTTTTTT. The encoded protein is CASSNSGRGTGELFF.

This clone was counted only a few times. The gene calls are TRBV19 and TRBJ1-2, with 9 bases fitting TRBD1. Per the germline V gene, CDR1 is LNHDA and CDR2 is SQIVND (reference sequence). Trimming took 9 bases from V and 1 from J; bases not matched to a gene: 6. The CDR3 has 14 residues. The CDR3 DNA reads TGTGCCAGCCGCCGGGACAGGGTTAACTATGGCTACACCTTC. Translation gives CASRRDRVNYGYTF.

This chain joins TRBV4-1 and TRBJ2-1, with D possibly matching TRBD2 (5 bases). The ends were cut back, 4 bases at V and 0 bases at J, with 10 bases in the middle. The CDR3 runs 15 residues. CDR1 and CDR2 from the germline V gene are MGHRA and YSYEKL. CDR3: CASSRLGLSYNEQFF. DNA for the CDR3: TGCGCCAGCAGCCGCCTCGGACTCTCCTACAATGAGCAGTTCTTC.

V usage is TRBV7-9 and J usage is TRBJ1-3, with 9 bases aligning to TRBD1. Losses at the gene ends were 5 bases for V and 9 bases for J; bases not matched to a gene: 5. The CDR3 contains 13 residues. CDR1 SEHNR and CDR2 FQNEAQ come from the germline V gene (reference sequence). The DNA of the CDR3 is TGTGCCAGCAGCCCGGGACAGGGTGGCACCATATATTTT. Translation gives CASSPGQGGTIYF.

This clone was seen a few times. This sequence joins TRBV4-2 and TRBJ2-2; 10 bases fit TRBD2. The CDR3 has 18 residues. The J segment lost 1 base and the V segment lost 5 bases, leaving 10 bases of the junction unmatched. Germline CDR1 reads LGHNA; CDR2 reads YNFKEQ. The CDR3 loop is CASSSRAGGPGNTGELFF. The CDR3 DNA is TGTGCCAGCAGCTCCCGAGCGGGAGGGCCCGGGAACACCGGGGAGCTGTTTTTT.

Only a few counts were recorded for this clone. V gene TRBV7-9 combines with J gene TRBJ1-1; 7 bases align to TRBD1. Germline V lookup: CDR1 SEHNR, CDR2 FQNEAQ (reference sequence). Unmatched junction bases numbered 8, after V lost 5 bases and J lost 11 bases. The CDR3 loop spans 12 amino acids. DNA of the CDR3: TGTGCCAGCAGCCCGGGGACAGCCCTGGCTTTCTTT. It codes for CASSPGTALAFF.

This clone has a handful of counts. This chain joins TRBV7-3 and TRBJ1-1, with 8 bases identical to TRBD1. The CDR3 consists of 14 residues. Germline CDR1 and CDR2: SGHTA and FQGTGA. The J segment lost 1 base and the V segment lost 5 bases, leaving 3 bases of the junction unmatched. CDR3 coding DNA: TGTGCCAGCAGCCCGGGACAGGCGAACACTGAAGCTTTCTTT. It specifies CASSPGQANTEAFF.

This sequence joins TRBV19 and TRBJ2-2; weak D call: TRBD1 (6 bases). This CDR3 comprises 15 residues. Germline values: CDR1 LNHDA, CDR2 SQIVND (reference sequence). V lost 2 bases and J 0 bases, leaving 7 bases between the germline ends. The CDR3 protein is CASSIWGPNTGELFF. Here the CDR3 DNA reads TGTGCCAGTAGTATATGGGGGCCGAACACCGGGGAGCTGTTTTTT.

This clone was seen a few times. The CDR3 protein is CAWSGGQGHGELFF. CDR3 nucleotides: TGTGCCTGGAGTGGCGGACAGGGCCACGGGGAGCTGTTTTTT. J is TRBJ2-2 and V is TRBV30, with 8 bases matching TRBD1. The germline V gene encodes CDR1 GTSNPN and CDR2 SVGIG (reference sequence). Unmatched junction bases numbered 5, after V lost 1 base and J lost 7 bases. The CDR3 loop spans 14 amino acids. Variable domain in full (rest from reference TRBV30 and TRBJ2-2): SQTIHQWPATLVQPVGSPLSLECTVEGTSNPNLYWYRQAAGRGLQLLFYSVGIGQISSEVPQNLSASRPQDRQFILSSKKLLLSDSGFYLCAWSGGQGHGELFFGEGSRLTVL.

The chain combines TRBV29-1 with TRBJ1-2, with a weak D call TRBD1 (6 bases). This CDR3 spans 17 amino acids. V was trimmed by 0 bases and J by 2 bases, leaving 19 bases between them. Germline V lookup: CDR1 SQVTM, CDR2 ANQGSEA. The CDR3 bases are TGCAGCGTTGAAGACAAAGGGGGAGAGGGGTCAAACTATGGCTACACCTTC. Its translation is CSVEDKGGEGSNYGYTF.

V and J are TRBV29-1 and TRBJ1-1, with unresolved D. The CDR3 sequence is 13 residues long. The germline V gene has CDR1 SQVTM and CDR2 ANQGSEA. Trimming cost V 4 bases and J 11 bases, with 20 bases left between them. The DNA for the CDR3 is TGCAGCGTTGGTCTACAGTCCCTGAAGCTTGCTTTCTTT. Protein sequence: CSVGLQSLKLAFF. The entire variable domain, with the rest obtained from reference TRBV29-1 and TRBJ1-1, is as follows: SAVISQKPSRDICQRGTSLTIQCQVDSQVTMMFWYRQQPGQSLTLIATANQGSEATYESGFVIDKFPISRPNLTFSTLTVSNMSPEDSSIYLCSVGLQSLKLAFFGQGTRLTVV.

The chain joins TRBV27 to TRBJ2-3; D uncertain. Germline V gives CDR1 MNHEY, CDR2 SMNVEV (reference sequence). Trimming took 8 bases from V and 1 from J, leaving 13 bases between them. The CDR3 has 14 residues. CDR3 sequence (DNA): TGTGCCAGCGGTTGGGCTACAGGCACAGATACGCAGTATTTT. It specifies CASGWATGTDTQYF.

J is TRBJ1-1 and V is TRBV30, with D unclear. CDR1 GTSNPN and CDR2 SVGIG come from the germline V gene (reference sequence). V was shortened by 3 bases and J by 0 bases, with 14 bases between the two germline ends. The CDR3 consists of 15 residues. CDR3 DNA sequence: TGTGCCTGGAGCCACAAACAGTTCATGAACACTGAAGCTTTCTTT. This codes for CAWSHKQFMNTEAFF.